Shown below are 15 T cell receptor beta chains from a single sample sequenced in a study of blood T cell repertoires in COVID-19. This table comes from immunoSEQ multiplex PCR, and its TCRdb copy is limited to in-frame clones, with some not included. The sample has 31,000 or so clones, 75% to 90% seen once; the top ten hold around 7%. The sequencing sample was made of peripheral blood. The receptor source for this set is a human donor in a cohort sampled during active COVID-19.

The chain recombines TRBV5-1 with TRBJ2-6; D is undetermined. V was clipped by 1 base and J by 0 bases, with 11 bases between them. Germline V gives CDR1 SGHRS, CDR2 YFSETQ. CDR3 length: 17 amino acids. CDR3 sequence reads: CASSLYSTLSGANVLTF. CDR3 sequence (DNA): TGCGCCAGCAGCTTGTACAGTACCCTCTCTGGGGCCAACGTCCTGACTTTC.

This clone has only one observation. V is TRBV11-1 and J is TRBJ2-1; 12 nucleotides align to TRBD1. The ends lost 3 bases at V and 6 bases at J; junction bases unmatched: 3. The germline V gene encodes CDR1 SGHAT and CDR2 FQDESV (reference sequence). The CDR3 extends over 15 amino acids. The CDR3 reads CASSFGTGGVNEQFF. The DNA of the CDR3 is TGTGCCAGCAGCTTCGGGACAGGGGGCGTCAATGAGCAGTTCTTC.

The chain's CDR3 is CAWSRTTVGAFF. The CDR3 bases are TGTGCCTGGAGTCGAACGACAGTCGGAGCTTTCTTT. The V and J genes are TRBV30 and TRBJ1-1; a weak D match, TRBD1 (5 bases). The CDR3 sequence is 12 residues long. V was trimmed by 2 bases and J by 10 bases, leaving 14 bases between them. CDR1 GTSNPN and CDR2 SVGIG come from the germline V gene (reference sequence).

The chain combines TRBV11-2 with TRBJ1-2; D is possibly TRBD1 (5 bases). Germline V lookup: CDR1 SGHAT, CDR2 FQNNGV. Deletions cut 5 bases from V and 6 bases from J, with 13 bases between. This CDR3 spans 13 amino acids. The CDR3 DNA follows: TGTGCCAGCAGCGCTTCGGGGGTTCATGGCTACACCTTC. This translates into CASSASGVHGYTF.

V gene TRBV6-5 combines with J gene TRBJ1-4, with D possibly matching TRBD1 (6 bases). This CDR3 is built from 14 residues. Germline assignment: CDR1 MNHEY and CDR2 SVGAGI. Trimming took off 7 bases at V and 5 bases at J, with 14 bases between the two ends. This chain's CDR3 is CASMLRGANEKLFF. The CDR3 bases are TGTGCCAGCATGCTCAGGGGCGCAAATGAAAAACTGTTTTTT.

This clone turned up a few times. The V call is TRBV3-1 (or the pseudogene TRBV3-2), the J call TRBJ2-5; 9 nucleotides agree with TRBD2. Losses at the gene ends were 3 bases for V and 5 bases for J; bases not matched to a gene: 10. Germline CDR1 reads LGHDT; CDR2 reads YNNKEL (reference sequence). This CDR3 comprises 16 residues. As DNA, the CDR3 is TGTGCCAGCAGCCAGGGGGGCAGCGGGAGGTGGGAGACCCAGTACTTC. Its protein product is CASSQGGSGRWETQYF.

The rearrangement uses TRBV6-6 and TRBJ2-1; D gene unclear. Looked up from germline, CDR1 is MNHNY and CDR2 is SVGAGI (reference sequence). V was cut by 5 bases and J by 7 bases, with 12 bases left in between. The CDR3 is made up of 13 amino acids. This CDR3 is CASSPRVPNEQFF. In nucleotides, the CDR3 is TGTGCCAGCAGTCCCCGCGTCCCTAATGAGCAGTTCTTC.

This clone was picked up one time. The CDR3 region is CASSISNYNEQFF. CDR3 sequence (DNA): TGTGCCAGTAGTATTAGTAACTACAATGAGCAGTTCTTC. This chain connects TRBV19 to TRBJ2-1; D not resolved. Between the trimmed V and J ends, which lost 3 bases and 3 bases, there was a span of 6 bases. The CDR3 is 13 residues long. The V gene's germline CDR1 is LNHDA and CDR2 SQIVND (reference sequence).

J is TRBJ2-1 and V is TRBV28, with TRBD2 matching over 13 bases. The CDR3 consists of 16 residues. Germline lookup yields CDR1 MDHEN and CDR2 SYDVKM. J was trimmed by 2 bases and V by 5 bases; bases with no gene match: 3. The CDR3 region is CASSPGLAGAYNEQFF. The CDR3 DNA is TGTGCCAGCAGTCCAGGACTAGCGGGAGCCTACAATGAGCAGTTCTTC. Complete variable domain (other parts from reference TRBV28 and TRBJ2-1): DVKVTQSSRYLVKRTGEKVFLECVQDMDHENMFWYRQDPGLGLRLIYFSYDVKMKEKGDIPEGYSVSREKKERFSLILESASTNQTSMYLCASSPGLAGAYNEQFFGPGTRLTVL.

The chain joins TRBV7-9 to TRBJ2-7; TRBD1 agrees at 10 bases. Germline values: CDR1 SEHNR, CDR2 FQNEAQ (reference sequence). Trimming at V came to 5 bases and at J to 7 bases, leaving 2 bases not matched to a gene. There are 12 residues in the CDR3. The chain's CDR3 is CASSPDRGEQYF. DNA of the CDR3: TGTGCCAGCAGCCCGGACAGGGGGGAGCAGTACTTC.

V and J are TRBV5-1 and TRBJ1-1, with 7 nucleotides matching TRBD1. This CDR3 contains 14 residues. Germline-derived CDR1 and CDR2 are SGHRS and YFSETQ. With 1 base clipped from V and 4 bases from J, the junction kept 4 bases outside the gene matches. In DNA, the CDR3 is TGCGCCAGCAGCTTGACAAGACAGGGCACTGAAGCTTTCTTT. Protein sequence: CASSLTRQGTEAFF.

This sequence joins TRBV6-6 and TRBJ1-5; D remains ambiguous. The V end was cut by 5 bases, the J end by 4 bases, with 6 bases between. The CDR3 extends over 12 amino acids. The germline CDR1 and CDR2 sequences are MNHNY and SVGAGI (reference sequence). CDR3 bases: TGTGCCAGCAGTATAGATAATCAGCCCCAGCATTTT. It is translated as CASSIDNQPQHF.

V usage is TRBV19 and J usage is TRBJ1-1; D unclear. CDR3 length: 14 amino acids. The ends were cut back, 1 base at V and 1 base at J, with 7 bases in the middle. CDR1 is LNHDA, CDR2 SQIVND, per germline (reference sequence). The CDR3 DNA is TGTGCCAGTAGTATAGTGGCGGAGAACACTGAAGCTTTCTTT. This gives the protein CASSIVAENTEAFF.

The genes are TRBV30 and TRBJ2-7; 7 bases are shared with TRBD2. The CDR3 length is 13 residues. V was pared by 3 bases and J by 6 bases, with 8 bases of the junction left unmatched. Per germline, CDR1 GTSNPN and CDR2 SVGIG (reference sequence). The DNA for the CDR3 is TGTGCCTGGAGAGTCCCCGGCGGGGGCGAGCAGTACTTC. As protein: CAWRVPGGGEQYF.

The gene calls are TRBV9 and TRBJ2-7; TRBD2 aligns across 7 bases. The junction had 9 bases not matched to a gene; V was cut back by 4 bases and J by 5 bases. The CDR3 spans 14 residues. Germline V CDR1 and CDR2: SGDLS, YYNGEE. Written as DNA, the CDR3 is TGTGCCAGCAGCCTTACCCATGGGGGGGACGAGCAGTACTTC. Its protein product is CASSLTHGGDEQYF. Full variable domain (remainder filled in from reference TRBV9 and TRBJ2-7): DSGVTQTPKHLITATGQRVTLRCSPRSGDLSVYWYQQSLDQGLQFLIQYYNGEERAKGNILERFSAQQFPDLHSELNLSSLELGDSALYFCASSLTHGGDEQYFGPGTRLTVT.